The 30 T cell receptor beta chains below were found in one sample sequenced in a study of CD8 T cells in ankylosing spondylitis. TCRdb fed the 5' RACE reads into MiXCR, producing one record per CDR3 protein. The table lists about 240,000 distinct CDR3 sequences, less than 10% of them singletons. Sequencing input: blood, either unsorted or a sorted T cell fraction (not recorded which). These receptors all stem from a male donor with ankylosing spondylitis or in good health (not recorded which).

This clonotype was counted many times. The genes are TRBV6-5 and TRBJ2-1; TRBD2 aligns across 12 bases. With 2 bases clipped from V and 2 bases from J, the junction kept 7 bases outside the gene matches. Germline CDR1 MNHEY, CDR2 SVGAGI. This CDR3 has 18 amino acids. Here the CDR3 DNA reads TGTGCCAGCAGTTACAAGTCTAGCGGGGGGGCCGCCTACAATGAGCAGTTCTTC. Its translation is CASSYKSSGGAAYNEQFF.

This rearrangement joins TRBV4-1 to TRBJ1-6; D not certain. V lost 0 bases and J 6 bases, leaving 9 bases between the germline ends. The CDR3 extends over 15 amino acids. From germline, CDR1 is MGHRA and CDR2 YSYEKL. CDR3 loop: CASSQDLNSNSPLHF. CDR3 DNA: TGCGCCAGCAGCCAAGATCTCAACAGTAATTCACCCCTCCACTTT.

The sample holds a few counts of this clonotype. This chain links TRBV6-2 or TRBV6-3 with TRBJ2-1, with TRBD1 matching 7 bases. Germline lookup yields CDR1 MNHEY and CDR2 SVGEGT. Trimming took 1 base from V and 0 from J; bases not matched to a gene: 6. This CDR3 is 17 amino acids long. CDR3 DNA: TGTGCCAGCAGTTACTATCTAGGGACAGACTCCTACAATGAGCAGTTCTTC. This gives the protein CASSYYLGTDSYNEQFF.

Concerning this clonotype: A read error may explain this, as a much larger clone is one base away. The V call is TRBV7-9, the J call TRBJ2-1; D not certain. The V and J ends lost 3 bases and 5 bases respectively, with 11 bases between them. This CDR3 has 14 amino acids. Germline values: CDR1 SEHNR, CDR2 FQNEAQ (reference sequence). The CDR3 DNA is TGTGCCAGCAGCTTGGGGTCACAGAACAATGAGCAGTTCTTC. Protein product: CASSLGSQNNEQFF. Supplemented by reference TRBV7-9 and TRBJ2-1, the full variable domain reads DTGVSQNPRHKITKRGQNVTFRCDPISEHNRLYWYRQTLGQGPEFLTYFQNEAQLEKSRLLSDRFSAERPKGSFSTLEIQRTEQGDSAMYLCASSLGSQNNEQFFGPGTRLTVL.

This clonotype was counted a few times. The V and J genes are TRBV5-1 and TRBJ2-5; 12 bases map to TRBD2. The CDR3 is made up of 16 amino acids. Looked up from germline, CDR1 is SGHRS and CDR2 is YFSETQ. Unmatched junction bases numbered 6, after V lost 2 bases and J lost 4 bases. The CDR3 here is CASSFARGLAGETQYF. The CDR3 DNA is TGCGCCAGCAGCTTTGCCCGGGGACTAGCGGGAGAGACCCAGTACTTC.

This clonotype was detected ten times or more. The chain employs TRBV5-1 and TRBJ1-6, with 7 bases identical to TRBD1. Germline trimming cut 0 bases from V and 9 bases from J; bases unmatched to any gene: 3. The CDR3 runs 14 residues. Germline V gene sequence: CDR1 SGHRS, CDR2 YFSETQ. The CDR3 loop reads CASSLGQGPSPLHF. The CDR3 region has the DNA TGCGCCAGCAGCTTGGGACAGGGACCTTCACCCCTCCACTTT.

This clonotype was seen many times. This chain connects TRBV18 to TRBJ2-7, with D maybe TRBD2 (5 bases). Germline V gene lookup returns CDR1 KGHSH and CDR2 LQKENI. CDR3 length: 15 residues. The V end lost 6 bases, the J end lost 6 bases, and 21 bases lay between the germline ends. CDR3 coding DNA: TGTGCCAGCTCCCCGTCGGGAAGCCTAAGCGGCGAGCAGTACTTC. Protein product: CASSPSGSLSGEQYF.

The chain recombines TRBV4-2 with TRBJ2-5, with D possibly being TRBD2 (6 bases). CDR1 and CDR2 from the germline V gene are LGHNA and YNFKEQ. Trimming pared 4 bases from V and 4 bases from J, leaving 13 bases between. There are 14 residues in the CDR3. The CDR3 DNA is TGTGCCAGCAGCCGTAATACTAGCCTAGAGACCCAGTACTTC. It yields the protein CASSRNTSLETQYF.

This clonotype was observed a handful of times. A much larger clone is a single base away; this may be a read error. This chain's CDR3 is CSAPRGEGGDAQYF. The CDR3 nucleotides read TGCAGTGCCCCTAGGGGGGAAGGGGGGGATGCGCAGTATTTT. The chain employs TRBV20-1 and TRBJ2-3; a weak D match, TRBD2 (7 bases). The CDR3 loop spans 14 amino acids. V lost 6 bases, J lost 10 bases, and 23 bases lay in between. Germline loops: CDR1 DFQATT, CDR2 SNEGSKA (reference sequence).

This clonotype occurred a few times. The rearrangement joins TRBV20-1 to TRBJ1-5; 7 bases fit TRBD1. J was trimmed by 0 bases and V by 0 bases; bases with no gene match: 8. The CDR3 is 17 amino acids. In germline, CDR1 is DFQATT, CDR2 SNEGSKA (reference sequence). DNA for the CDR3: TGCAGTGCTAGAGATGGGGGCAGGGGGTATAGCAATCAGCCCCAGCATTTT. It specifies CSARDGGRGYSNQPQHF.

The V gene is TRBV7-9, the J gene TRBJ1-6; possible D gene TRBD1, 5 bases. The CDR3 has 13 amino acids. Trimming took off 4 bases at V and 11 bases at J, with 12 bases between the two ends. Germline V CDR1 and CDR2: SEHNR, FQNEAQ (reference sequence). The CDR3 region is CASSSRGEAPLHF. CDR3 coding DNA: TGTGCCAGCAGCTCCCGGGGGGAGGCACCCCTCCACTTT.

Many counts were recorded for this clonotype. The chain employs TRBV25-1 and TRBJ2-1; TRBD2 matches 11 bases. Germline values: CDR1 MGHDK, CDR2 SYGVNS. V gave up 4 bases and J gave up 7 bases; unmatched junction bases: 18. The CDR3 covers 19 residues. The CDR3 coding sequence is TGTGCCAGCAGTGGGGCCCGGGACAGAGGGACTAGCGGATTAAATGAGCAGTTCTTC. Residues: CASSGARDRGTSGLNEQFF. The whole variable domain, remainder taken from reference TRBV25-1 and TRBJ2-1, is EADIYQTPRYLVIGTGKKITLECSQTMGHDKMYWYQQDPGMELHLIHYSYGVNSTEKGDLSSESTVSRIRTEHFPLTLESARPSHTSQYLCASSGARDRGTSGLNEQFFGPGTRLTVL.

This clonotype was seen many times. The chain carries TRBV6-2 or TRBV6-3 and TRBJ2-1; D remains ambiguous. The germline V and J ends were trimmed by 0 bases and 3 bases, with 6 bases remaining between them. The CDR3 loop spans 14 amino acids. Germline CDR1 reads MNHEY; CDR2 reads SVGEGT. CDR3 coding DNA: TGTGCCAGCAGTTACTCGATCGACTACAATGAGCAGTTCTTC. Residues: CASSYSIDYNEQFF.

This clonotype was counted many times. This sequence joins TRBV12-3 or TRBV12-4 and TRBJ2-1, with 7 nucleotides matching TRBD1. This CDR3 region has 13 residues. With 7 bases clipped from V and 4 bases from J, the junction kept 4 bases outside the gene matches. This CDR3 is CASTSTGYNEQFF. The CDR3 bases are TGTGCCAGCACTTCGACAGGGTACAATGAGCAGTTCTTC.

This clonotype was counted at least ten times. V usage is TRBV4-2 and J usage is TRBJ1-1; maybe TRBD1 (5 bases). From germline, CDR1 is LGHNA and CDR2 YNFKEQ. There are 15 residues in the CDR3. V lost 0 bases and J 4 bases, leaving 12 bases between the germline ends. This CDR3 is CASSQDLGLGTEAFF. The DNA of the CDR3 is TGTGCCAGCAGCCAAGATCTGGGGCTCGGCACTGAAGCTTTCTTT.

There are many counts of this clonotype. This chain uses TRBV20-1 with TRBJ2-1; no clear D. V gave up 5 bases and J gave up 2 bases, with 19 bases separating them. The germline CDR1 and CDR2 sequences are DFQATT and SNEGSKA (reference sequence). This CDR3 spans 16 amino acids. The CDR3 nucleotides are TGCAGTGCTTCAACAGCGCCAAGAGGCCCCTACAATGAGCAGTTCTTC. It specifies CSASTAPRGPYNEQFF.

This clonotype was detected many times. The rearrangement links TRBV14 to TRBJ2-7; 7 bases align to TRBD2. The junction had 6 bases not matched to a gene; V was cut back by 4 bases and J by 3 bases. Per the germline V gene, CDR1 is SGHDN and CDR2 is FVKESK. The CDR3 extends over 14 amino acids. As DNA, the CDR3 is TGTGCCAGCAGCCCCGCGGGGGTACACTACGAGCAGTACTTC. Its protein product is CASSPAGVHYEQYF.

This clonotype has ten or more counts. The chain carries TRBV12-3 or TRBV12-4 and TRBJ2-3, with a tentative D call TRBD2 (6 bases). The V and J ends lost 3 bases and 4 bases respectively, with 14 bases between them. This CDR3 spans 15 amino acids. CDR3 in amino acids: CASSFRQGGPDTQYF. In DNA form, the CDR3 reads TGTGCCAGCAGTTTTAGGCAGGGAGGCCCAGATACGCAGTATTTT.

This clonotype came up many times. CDR3 coding DNA: TGCAGCGTTTCCGGGACAGGGGAAGAGACCCAGTACTTC. Translating it yields CSVSGTGEETQYF. The chain has TRBV29-1 and TRBJ2-5; 10 bases align to TRBD1. Trimming took 5 bases from V and 3 from J; bases not matched to a gene: 3. The CDR3 totals 13 residues. CDR1 is SQVTM, CDR2 ANQGSEA, per germline.

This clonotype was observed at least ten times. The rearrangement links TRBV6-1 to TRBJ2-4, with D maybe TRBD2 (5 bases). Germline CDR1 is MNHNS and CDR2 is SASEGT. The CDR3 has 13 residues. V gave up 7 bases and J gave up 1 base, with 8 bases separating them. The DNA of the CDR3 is TGTGCCAGCAACGGGGAGGCCAAAAACATTCAGTACTTC. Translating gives CASNGEAKNIQYF.

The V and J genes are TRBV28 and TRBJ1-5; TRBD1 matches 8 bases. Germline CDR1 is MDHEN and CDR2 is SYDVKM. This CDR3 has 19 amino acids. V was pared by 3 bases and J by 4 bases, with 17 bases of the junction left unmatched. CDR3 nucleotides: TGTGCCAGCAGTTTCCCCCTTTATGAGTTCGGGACAGGTAATCAGCCCCAGCATTTT. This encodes CASSFPLYEFGTGNQPQHF.

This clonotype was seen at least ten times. The CDR3 spells CSVDTGGGPYGYTF. For the CDR3, the DNA is TGCAGCGTTGACACAGGGGGCGGTCCCTATGGCTACACCTTC. The chain employs TRBV29-1 and TRBJ1-2; TRBD1 matches at 9 bases. Germline values: CDR1 SQVTM, CDR2 ANQGSEA. Trimming cost V 3 bases and J 4 bases; bases outside gene matches: 6. The CDR3 consists of 14 residues.

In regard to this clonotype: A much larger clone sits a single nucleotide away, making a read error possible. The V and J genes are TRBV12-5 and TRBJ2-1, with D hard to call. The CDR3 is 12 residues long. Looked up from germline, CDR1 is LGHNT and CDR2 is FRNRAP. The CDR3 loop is CASVLLGNEQFF. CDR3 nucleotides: TGTGCTAGTGTTTTGTTGGGAAATGAGCAGTTCTTC.

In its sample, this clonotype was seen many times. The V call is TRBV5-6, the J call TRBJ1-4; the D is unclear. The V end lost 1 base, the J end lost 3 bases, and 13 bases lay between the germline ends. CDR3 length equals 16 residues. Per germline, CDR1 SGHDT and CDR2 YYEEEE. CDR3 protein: CASSLRVLPANEKLFF. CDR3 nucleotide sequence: TGTGCCAGCAGCTTGCGCGTCCTACCGGCTAATGAAAAACTGTTTTTT. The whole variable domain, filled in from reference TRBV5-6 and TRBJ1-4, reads DAGVTQSPTHLIKTRGQQVTLRCSPKSGHDTVSWYQQALGQGPQFIFQYYEEEERQRGNFPDRFSGHQFPNYSSELNVNALLLGDSALYLCASSLRVLPANEKLFFGSGTQLSVL.

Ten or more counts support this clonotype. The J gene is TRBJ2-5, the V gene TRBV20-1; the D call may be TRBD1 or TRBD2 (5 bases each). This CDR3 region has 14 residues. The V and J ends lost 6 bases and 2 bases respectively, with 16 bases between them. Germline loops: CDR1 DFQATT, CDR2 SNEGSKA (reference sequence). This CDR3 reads CSALRLGVQETQYF. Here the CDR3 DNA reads TGCAGTGCCCTCCGATTGGGGGTTCAAGAGACCCAGTACTTC.

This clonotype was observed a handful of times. CDR3 in DNA: TGTGCCAGCAGCGCCCGAAGGACAGGGGTCTCCTACGAGCAGTACTTC. Amino acids: CASSARRTGVSYEQYF. The genes are TRBV7-8 and TRBJ2-7; 9 nucleotides agree with TRBD1. CDR3 length equals 16 residues. The junction had 8 bases not matched to a gene; V was cut back by 5 bases and J by 0 bases. CDR1 and CDR2 (germline): SGHVS, FQNEAQ.

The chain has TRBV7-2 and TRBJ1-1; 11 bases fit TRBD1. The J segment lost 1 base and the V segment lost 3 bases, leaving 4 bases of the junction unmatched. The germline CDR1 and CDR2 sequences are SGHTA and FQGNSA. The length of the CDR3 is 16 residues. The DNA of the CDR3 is TGTGCCAGCAGCTTCGGGGACAGGGGGGCGAACACTGAAGCTTTCTTT. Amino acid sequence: CASSFGDRGANTEAFF.

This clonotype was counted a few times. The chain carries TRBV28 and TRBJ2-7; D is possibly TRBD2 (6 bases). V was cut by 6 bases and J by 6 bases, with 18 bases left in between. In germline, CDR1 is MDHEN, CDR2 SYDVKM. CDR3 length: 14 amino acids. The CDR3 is CASRSGGIRGEQYF. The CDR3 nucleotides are TGTGCCAGCAGGAGTGGAGGGATTCGGGGCGAGCAGTACTTC.

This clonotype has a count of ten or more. This CDR3 reads CASSPGTRSGLGEQFF. DNA of the CDR3: TGTGCCAGCAGTCCCGGGACTAGAAGTGGATTGGGTGAGCAGTTCTTC. The chain joins TRBV27 to TRBJ2-1; 8 positions match TRBD2. V shed 5 bases, J shed 9 bases, and the junction held 15 bases outside the gene matches. Germline V gives CDR1 MNHEY, CDR2 SMNVEV (reference sequence). The CDR3 runs 16 residues.

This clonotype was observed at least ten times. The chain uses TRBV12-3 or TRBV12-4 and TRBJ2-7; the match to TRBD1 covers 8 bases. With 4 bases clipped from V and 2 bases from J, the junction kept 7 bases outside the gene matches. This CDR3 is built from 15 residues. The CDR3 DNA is TGTGCCAGCAGTTCACGGACAGGGCGGACCTACGAGCAGTACTTC. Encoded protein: CASSSRTGRTYEQYF.